This is a list of T cell receptor beta chains from one sample in a study of blood T cell repertoires in COVID-19. The assay was immunoSEQ multiplex PCR, and TCRdb's table has in-frame clones only and misses some. The sample includes about 230,000 clones, around 83% seen only once; the top ten take around 7.2%. The sequenced material came from peripheral blood. These receptors all come from a woman between 45 and 65 years old with acute or convalescent COVID-19. CDR3s include the opening cysteine and the closing phenylalanine or tryptophan. The D gene is left open where the match is weak.

>TRBV28|TRBJ2-7|TRBD2
TGTGCCAGCAGCTATACCGGGACTAGCGATACCTACGAGCAGTACTTC
CASSYTGTSDTYEQYF
>TRBV11-2|TRBJ1-6|TRBD1
TGTGCCAGCAGCCGAACCGGGACAGTAAATTCACCCCTCCACTTT
CASSRTGTVNSPLHF
>TRBV28|TRBJ1-1|-
TGTGCCAGCAGTTTATGGGGCAGAATGAACACTGAAGCTTTCTTT
CASSLWGRMNTEAFF
>TRBV7-3|TRBJ1-1|-
TGTGCCAGCAGCTCGCGACCAGGGCCACTTATGAACACTGAAGCTTTCTTT
CASSSRPGPLMNTEAFF
>TRBV27|TRBJ2-7|TRBD2
TGTGCCAGCAGTCCTTCCCCCGGGGGGATTGGTAGCTACGAGCAGTACTTC
CASSPSPGGIGSYEQYF
>TRBV6-6|TRBJ2-5|TRBD1
TGTGCCATTACCGGGACAGGGGACCCCCAAGAGACCCAGTACTTC
CAITGTGDPQETQYF
>TRBV21-1|TRBJ1-5|-
TGTGCCAGCAGCAAGTCTGCGAGGCAGCCCCAGCATTTT
CASSKSARQPQHF
>TRBV5-1|TRBJ1-1|TRBD1
TGCGCCAGCAGTACGACAGGGGGCTCCACTGAAGCTTTCTTT
CASSTTGGSTEAFF
>TRBV5-5|TRBJ2-1|-
TGTGCCAGCAGCTTCGGGACTTCCAATTACAATGAGCAGTTCTTC
CASSFGTSNYNEQFF
>TRBV5-6|TRBJ2-7|-
TGTGCCAGCAGCTTTTATTGGCAGACGGAGTCCGAGCAGTACTTC
CASSFYWQTESEQYF
>TRBV2|TRBJ1-4|TRBD1
TGTGCCAGGAGTGCAGGGGGCGATGAAAAACTGTTTTTT
CARSAGGDEKLFF
>TRBV5-1|TRBJ2-7|-
TGCGCCAGCAGCCTACGGACAGGGAGGGACTACGAGCAGTACTTC
CASSLRTGRDYEQYF
>TRBV19|TRBJ1-1|-
TGTGCCAGTAGTAGCAGGGTGACTGAAGCTTTCTTT
CASSSRVTEAFF
>TRBV7-9|TRBJ2-3|TRBD2
TGTGCCAGCAGCTACATAGCGGGAGGTGCAGATACGCAGTATTTT
CASSYIAGGADTQYF
>TRBV6-5|TRBJ2-5|TRBD1
TGTGCCAGCAGGGGAACAGGGGGGACCCAGTACTTC
CASRGTGGTQYF
>TRBV28|TRBJ1-1|-
TGTGCCAGCCAGGGGCCTGAAGCTTTCTTT
CASQGPEAFF
>TRBV7-3|TRBJ1-1|TRBD1
TGTGCCAGCAGCTTAGACAGGGGGCCTGAAGCTTTCTTT
CASSLDRGPEAFF
>TRBV25-1|TRBJ2-2|TRBD1
TGTGCCAGCAGCGCGGACAGGGGCCCCGGGGAGCTGTTTTTT
CASSADRGPGELFF